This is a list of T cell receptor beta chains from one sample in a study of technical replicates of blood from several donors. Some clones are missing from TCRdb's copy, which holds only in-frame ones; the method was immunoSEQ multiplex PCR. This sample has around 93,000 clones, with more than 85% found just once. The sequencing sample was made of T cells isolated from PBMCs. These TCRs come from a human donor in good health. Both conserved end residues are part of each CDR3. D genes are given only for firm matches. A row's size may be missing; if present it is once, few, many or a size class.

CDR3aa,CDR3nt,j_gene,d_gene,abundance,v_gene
CSAGGGLNTEAFF,TGCAGCGCTGGTGGCGGCCTGAACACTGAAGCTTTCTTT,TRBJ1-1,.,few,TRBV29-1
CASTQGGGGSYEQYF,TGTGCCAGCACCCAGGGGGGTGGGGGCTCCTACGAGCAGTACTTC,TRBJ2-7,.,.,TRBV7-6
CASSEDRGRSNGYTF,TGTGCCAGTAGCGAGGACAGGGGGCGATCAAATGGCTACACCTTC,TRBJ1-2,TRBD1,.,TRBV19
CASRTPGVSQETQYF,TGTGCCAGCAGGACCCCAGGGGTTAGCCAAGAGACCCAGTACTTC,TRBJ2-5,.,.,TRBV6-5
CASSPPTGIATNEKLFF,TGTGCCAGCTCACCACCGACAGGAATCGCAACTAATGAAAAACTGTTTTTT,TRBJ1-4,.,.,TRBV18
CASSFHSTYEQYF,TGTGCCAGCAGTTTCCACAGTACCTACGAGCAGTACTTC,TRBJ2-7,.,.,TRBV28
CASSPDRQGGQYF,TGTGCCAGCTCACCCGATCGACAAGGGGGGCAGTACTTC,TRBJ2-7,.,.,TRBV18
CASSPRGATSTDTQYF,TGCGCCAGCAGCCCGCGGGGGGCTACTAGCACAGATACGCAGTATTTT,TRBJ2-3,TRBD2,.,TRBV4-1
CASSLLSGGYNEQFF,TGTGCCAGCAGTTTATTGTCGGGAGGGTACAATGAGCAGTTCTTC,TRBJ2-1,TRBD2,.,TRBV28
CAWRRGGSGNTIYF,TGTGCCTGGAGGCGGGGTGGCTCTGGAAACACCATATATTTT,TRBJ1-3,.,.,TRBV30